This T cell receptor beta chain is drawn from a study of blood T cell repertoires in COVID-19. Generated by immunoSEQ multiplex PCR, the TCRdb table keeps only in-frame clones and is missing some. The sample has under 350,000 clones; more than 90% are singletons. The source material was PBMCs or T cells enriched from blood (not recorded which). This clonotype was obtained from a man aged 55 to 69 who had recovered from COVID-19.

This CDR3 is CASEELAIMNEQYF. CDR3 in DNA: TGTGCCAGTGAAGAACTAGCGATCATGAACGAGCAGTACTTC. The J gene is TRBJ2-7, the V gene TRBV19; 7 bases match TRBD2. Germline V CDR1 and CDR2: LNHDA, SQIVND (reference sequence). The CDR3 consists of 14 residues. V was pared by 8 bases and J by 5 bases, with 12 bases of the junction left unmatched.